The 27 T cell receptor beta chains below all came from one sample that was sequenced in a study of T cells in tuberculosis (dated by TCRdb to the late 2010s). Libraries came from the immunoSEQ multiplex PCR assay. TCRdb limited this immuneACCESS table to in-frame rearrangements with V and J called. A share of clones is missing; checked studies link under half to unresolved V genes, and the rest is unexplained. The sample records tens of thousands of clones, about 95% of which are singletons. The ten largest account for approximately 7.9% of the sample. Sequencing was carried out using PBMCs. All receptors derive from a donor aged 10-29 years with latent tuberculosis or without tuberculosis infection.

The rearrangement links TRBV6-1 to TRBJ2-7, with D perhaps TRBD2 (6 bases). Between the trimmed V and J ends, which lost 3 bases and 4 bases, there was a span of 16 bases. Germline assignment: CDR1 MNHNS and CDR2 SASEGT. The CDR3 consists of 15 residues. CDR3 nucleotides: TGTGCCAGCAGTGAGGTAGGAGGGTCCCCATACGAGCAGTACTTC. As protein: CASSEVGGSPYEQYF.

The chain is built from TRBV5-6 and TRBJ2-7; D might be TRBD1 (5 bases). Germline values: CDR1 SGHDT, CDR2 YYEEEE. The CDR3 has 14 amino acids. V was shortened by 5 bases and J by 2 bases, with 14 bases between the two germline ends. The CDR3 nucleotides are TGTGCCAGCAGTTTTCTGACAGTGCCCTACGAGCAGTACTTC. Protein: CASSFLTVPYEQYF.

This clone was seen once. The gene calls are TRBV18 and TRBJ1-4; the match to TRBD1 covers 7 bases. Germline CDR1 KGHSH, CDR2 LQKENI. V dropped 2 bases and J dropped 4; count of bases not matched to a gene: 4. The CDR3 is 15 residues long. DNA for the CDR3: TGTGCCAGCTCACCAAAATGGGACAGTAATGAAAAACTGTTTTTT. Its translation is CASSPKWDSNEKLFF.

The V call is TRBV19, the J call TRBJ2-7, with a tentative D call TRBD1 (5 bases). Germline V gene lookup returns CDR1 LNHDA and CDR2 SQIVND (reference sequence). This CDR3 is 16 amino acids long. The V end was cut by 3 bases, the J end by 0 bases, with 15 bases between. The CDR3 sequence: CASSIDGQGFSYEQYF. As DNA, the CDR3 is TGTGCCAGTAGTATTGATGGCCAGGGATTCTCCTACGAGCAGTACTTC.

V gene TRBV7-2 combines with J gene TRBJ2-7; possibly TRBD2 for D (6 bases). This CDR3 has 14 amino acids. Trimming shortened V by 8 bases and J by 2 bases, and 16 bases separated the two germline ends. CDR1 is SGHTA, CDR2 FQGNSA, per germline. CDR3 loop: CASSLWGVAYEQYF. Here the CDR3 DNA reads TGTGCCAGCTCCCTCTGGGGGGTTGCCTACGAGCAGTACTTC.

V usage is TRBV11-2 and J usage is TRBJ1-2; 8 bases fit TRBD1. The CDR3 length is 17 residues. J was trimmed by 4 bases and V by 0 bases; bases with no gene match: 10. Germline lookup yields CDR1 SGHAT and CDR2 FQNNGV. For the CDR3, the DNA is TGTGCCAGCAGCTTAGATCAAAGGGACAGGTCCCTCTATGGCTACACCTTC. Translated: CASSLDQRDRSLYGYTF.

A single count supports this clone. The V call is TRBV18, the J call TRBJ2-2, with TRBD1 matching over 7 bases. The CDR3 length is 15 residues. The germline V gene has CDR1 KGHSH and CDR2 LQKENI. The V segment lost 4 bases and the J segment 0 bases; nucleotides outside the gene matches: 2. CDR3 in amino acids: CASSLQGTNTGELFF. The DNA of the CDR3 is TGTGCCAGCTCACTACAGGGGACGAACACCGGGGAGCTGTTTTTT.

The CDR3 sequence: CASSVSDRGTEAFF. Here the CDR3 DNA reads TGTGCCAGCAGCGTGTCCGACAGGGGGACTGAAGCTTTCTTT. The V call is TRBV9, the J call TRBJ1-1, with TRBD1 matching 9 bases. The J segment lost 5 bases and the V segment lost 2 bases, leaving 4 bases of the junction unmatched. CDR3 length equals 14 residues. Germline loops: CDR1 SGDLS, CDR2 YYNGEE.

As for this clone: A junction end diverges from the germline sequence, so it may reflect a read error. The genes are TRBV19 and TRBJ1-1; the D gene is possibly TRBD1 (6 bases). The CDR3 sequence is 17 residues long. Germline CDR1 LNHDA, CDR2 SQIVND (reference sequence). CDR3: CASSIVGLDRVNAEAFF. Written as DNA, the CDR3 is TGTGCCAGTAGTATAGTCGGCTTGGACAGAGTGAACGCTGAAGCTTTCTTT.

The chain carries TRBV10-2 and TRBJ1-2; tentatively, D is TRBD1 (5 bases). The CDR3 is made up of 14 amino acids. V dropped 6 bases and J dropped 2 bases, with 13 bases sitting between them. Germline V gives CDR1 WSHSY, CDR2 SAAADI. CDR3 sequence (DNA): TGCGCCAGCAGAGCCTTACAGGAAAACTATGGCTACACCTTC. Its translation: CASRALQENYGYTF.

This chain links TRBV18 with TRBJ1-2; D possibly corresponds to TRBD1 (6 bases). CDR3 size: 16 residues. Trimming took 3 bases from V and 4 from J, leaving 18 bases between them. The germline V gene encodes CDR1 KGHSH and CDR2 LQKENI. CDR3 coding DNA: TGTGCCAGCTCACCCGGCGCCCAGGGACAACTCTATGGCTACACCTTC. Its protein is CASSPGAQGQLYGYTF.

The chain couples TRBV6-1 to TRBJ2-7, with 7 nucleotides matching TRBD2. The V segment lost 7 bases and the J segment 2 bases; nucleotides outside the gene matches: 11. Germline CDR1 and CDR2: MNHNS and SASEGT. The CDR3 runs to 15 residues. CDR3 region: CASILTSTLTYEQYF. CDR3 DNA sequence: TGTGCCAGCATCCTGACTAGCACCTTAACCTACGAGCAGTACTTC.

The rearrangement uses TRBV19 and TRBJ1-1; 7 bases align to TRBD1. Germline values: CDR1 LNHDA, CDR2 SQIVND (reference sequence). V trimming: 3 bases; J trimming: 1 base; junction bases outside the gene matches: 5. The CDR3 is 15 residues long. The CDR3 sequence is CASSIWTGRNTEAFF. The CDR3 DNA reads TGTGCCAGTAGTATCTGGACAGGTAGGAACACTGAAGCTTTCTTT. The whole variable domain, remainder taken from reference TRBV19 and TRBJ1-1, is DGGITQSPKYLFRKEGQNVTLSCEQNLNHDAMYWYRQDPGQGLRLIYYSQIVNDFQKGDIAEGYSVSREKKESFPLTVTSAQKNPTAFYLCASSIWTGRNTEAFFGQGTRLTVV.

The rearrangement uses TRBV7-9 and TRBJ1-1; D uncertain. In germline, CDR1 is SEHNR, CDR2 FQNEAQ (reference sequence). CDR3 length: 12 residues. The V end lost 5 bases, the J end lost 3 bases, and 7 bases lay between the germline ends. CDR3: CASSPLHTEAFF. CDR3 coding DNA: TGTGCCAGCAGCCCCCTCCACACTGAAGCTTTCTTT.

The V call is TRBV10-1, the J call TRBJ2-7, with TRBD2 identical over 16 bases. The CDR3 totals 16 residues. J gave up 4 bases and V 6 bases, and 6 bases lay outside the gene matches. Germline V gene data show CDR1 as WNHNN and CDR2 as SYGVQD (reference sequence). CDR3 in amino acids: CASRPGLAGGGYEQYF. CDR3 nucleotides: TGCGCCAGCAGACCGGGACTAGCGGGGGGGGGATACGAGCAGTACTTC.

This rearrangement joins TRBV7-8 to TRBJ2-1; tentatively, D is TRBD2 (6 bases). V lost 5 bases to trimming and J lost 0 bases, with 14 bases between them. Per the germline V gene, CDR1 is SGHVS and CDR2 is FQNEAQ. CDR3 length equals 16 residues. In nucleotides, the CDR3 is TGTGCCAGCAGCCTCCGGGGGTCGAGCTCCTACAATGAGCAGTTCTTC. This translates into CASSLRGSSSYNEQFF.

The genes are TRBV18 and TRBJ2-2, with a possible D match to TRBD2 (6 bases). The CDR3 totals 15 residues. Trimming took 0 bases from V and 1 from J, leaving 6 bases between them. The germline V gene encodes CDR1 KGHSH and CDR2 LQKENI. Written as DNA, the CDR3 is TGTGCCAGCTCACCACCGGGACTGAACACCGGGGAGCTGTTTTTT. Its translation: CASSPPGLNTGELFF.

The J gene is TRBJ2-1, the V gene TRBV15, with D possibly being TRBD1 (6 bases). CDR1 is LNHNV, CDR2 YYDKDF, per germline (reference sequence). The CDR3 totals 17 residues. V was clipped by 1 base and J by 7 bases, with 20 bases between them. CDR3 region: CATSRGGRGMAKNEQFF. CDR3 bases: TGTGCCACCAGCAGAGGCGGCAGGGGTATGGCGAAAAATGAGCAGTTCTTC.

The V and J genes are TRBV14 and TRBJ2-7; 10 bases map to TRBD2. Per the germline V gene, CDR1 is SGHDN and CDR2 is FVKESK. The CDR3 consists of 15 residues. J lost 1 base, V lost 3 bases, and 3 bases had no gene match. The CDR3: CASSHILAGSYEQYF. CDR3 nucleotide sequence: TGTGCCAGCAGCCACATACTAGCGGGGTCCTACGAGCAGTACTTC.

This clone was counted once. J is TRBJ1-1 and V is TRBV19; D remains unclear. CDR1 is LNHDA and CDR2 is SQIVND in the germline V gene (reference sequence). This CDR3 has 14 residues. V lost 5 bases, J lost 0 bases, and 10 bases lay in between. CDR3 residues: CASSAQMLNTEAFF. The CDR3 DNA reads as TGTGCCAGTAGTGCACAGATGCTGAACACTGAAGCTTTCTTT.

The chain has TRBV29-1 and TRBJ1-5; perhaps TRBD1 as D (6 bases). There are 14 residues in the CDR3. In germline, CDR1 is SQVTM, CDR2 ANQGSEA. Trimming shortened V by 6 bases and J by 0 bases, and 12 bases separated the two germline ends. CDR3 sequence reads: CSVMTGDSNQPQHF. DNA for the CDR3: TGCAGCGTCATGACAGGTGATAGCAATCAGCCCCAGCATTTT.

This chain links TRBV29-1 with TRBJ2-2; D perhaps matches TRBD1 (5 bases). Per germline, CDR1 SQVTM and CDR2 ANQGSEA. CDR3 length: 15 residues. Trimming shortened V by 7 bases and J by 0 bases, and 15 bases separated the two germline ends. CDR3 sequence (DNA): TGCAGCGCCGACTCAGACAGCCCGAACACCGGGGAGCTGTTTTTT. Translation gives CSADSDSPNTGELFF.

The V gene is TRBV18, the J gene TRBJ2-7, with 7 positions matching TRBD1. Germline CDR1 and CDR2: KGHSH and LQKENI. V gave up 6 bases and J gave up 2 bases; unmatched junction bases: 4. This CDR3 is built from 13 residues. In nucleotides, the CDR3 is TGTGCCAGCTCCCGGGACAGACCCTACGAGCAGTACTTC. Its translation is CASSRDRPYEQYF.

The chain employs TRBV5-4 and TRBJ2-3; the match to TRBD2 covers 11 bases. Losses at the gene ends were 3 bases for V and 2 bases for J; bases not matched to a gene: 5. The CDR3 extends over 16 amino acids. Germline loops: CDR1 SGHNT, CDR2 YYREEE (reference sequence). CDR3 sequence (DNA): TGTGCCAGCAGCTCTAGACTAGCGGGGCTCACAGATACGCAGTATTTT. Protein product: CASSSRLAGLTDTQYF.

The chain uses TRBV5-4 and TRBJ2-3, with D tentatively TRBD1 (6 bases). Germline-derived CDR1 and CDR2 are SGHNT and YYREEE (reference sequence). Trimming took off 3 bases at V and 3 bases at J, with 11 bases between the two ends. The CDR3 is 14 amino acids. The CDR3 DNA follows: TGTGCCAGCAGCTACGGACAGCGGACAGATACGCAGTATTTT. This gives the protein CASSYGQRTDTQYF.

J is TRBJ2-7 and V is TRBV2; D is unresolved. This CDR3 has 14 residues. Germline V gives CDR1 SNHLY, CDR2 FYNNEI. V was trimmed by 3 bases and J by 0 bases, leaving 9 bases between them. Here the CDR3 DNA reads TGTGCCAGCAGTGAGTCCCAGGCCTCCTACGAGCAGTACTTC. It is translated as CASSESQASYEQYF.

The V gene is TRBV18, the J gene TRBJ1-2; TRBD1 is a possible D gene (5 bases). Germline CDR1 and CDR2: KGHSH and LQKENI. The V and J ends lost 3 bases and 4 bases respectively, with 9 bases between them. This CDR3 region has 13 residues. The CDR3: CASSPGGVYGYTF. The CDR3 DNA reads as TGTGCCAGCTCACCGGGGGGAGTCTATGGCTACACCTTC.